This T cell receptor (beta chain) is drawn from a study of blood T cell repertoires in COVID-19. The overall study: Whether acute or convalescent, the COVID-19 samples came from the United States, Italy and Spain.

The table came from immunoSEQ multiplex PCR; TCRdb's copy has only in-frame clones and leaves some out. The table shows more than 55,000 clones, with more than 80% occurring only once. CDR3 length: 16 amino acids. CDR1 and CDR2 (germline): MNHNS, SASEGT. Trimming took off 3 bases at V and 4 bases at J, with 16 bases between the two ends. This sequence originates from an older man with acute or convalescent COVID-19. The sequencing input was peripheral blood. The genes are TRBV6-1 and TRBJ1-5, with a tentative D call TRBD1 (6 bases). DNA for the CDR3: TGTGCCAGCAGTGATATGGGGGGGCTTGGGAATCAGCCCCAGCATTTT. The encoded protein is CASSDMGGLGNQPQHF.